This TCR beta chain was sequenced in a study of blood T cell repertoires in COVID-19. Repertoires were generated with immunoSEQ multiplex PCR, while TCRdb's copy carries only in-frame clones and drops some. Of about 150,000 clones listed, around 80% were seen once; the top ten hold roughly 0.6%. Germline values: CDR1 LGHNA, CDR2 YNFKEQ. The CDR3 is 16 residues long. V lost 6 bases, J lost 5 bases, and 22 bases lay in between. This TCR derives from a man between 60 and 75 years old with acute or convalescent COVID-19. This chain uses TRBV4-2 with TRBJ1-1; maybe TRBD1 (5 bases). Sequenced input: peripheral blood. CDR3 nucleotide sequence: TGTGCCAGCAGGCCGACAGCCGGGGGGGTGGAAACTGAAGCTTTCTTT. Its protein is CASRPTAGGVETEAFF.